These 15 T cell receptor beta chains came from one sample sequenced in a study of T cells in Graves' hyperthyroidism and ophthalmopathy. What was amplified from RNA transcripts were TCR beta CDR3 regions. Researchers ran a first-round RT-PCR on the TCR CDR3 using the HTBI primer set. TCRdb re-called the multiplex PCR reads with MiXCR, one entry per CDR3 protein. This table holds about 600,000 distinct CDR3 sequences, approximately 14% found once. What was sequenced was blood. The receptors here all came from a woman in her late teens or twenties with Graves' ophthalmopathy.

The J gene is TRBJ2-1, the V gene TRBV7-9; 11 nucleotides line up with TRBD2. Looked up from germline, CDR1 is SEHNR and CDR2 is FQNEAQ (reference sequence). V was pared by 0 bases and J by 4 bases, with 20 bases of the junction left unmatched. This CDR3 comprises 22 residues. The CDR3 here is CASSLATKPGLAAPSIYNEQFF. DNA of the CDR3: TGTGCCAGCAGCTTAGCGACTAAACCGGGACTAGCGGCACCATCCATATACAATGAGCAGTTCTTC.

This clonotype came up many times. At one boundary the junction diverges from the germline segment, which might be a read error. The chain has TRBV7-8 and TRBJ2-5; D perhaps matches TRBD2 (6 bases). The CDR3 loop spans 12 amino acids. Per germline, CDR1 SGHVS and CDR2 FQNEAQ. CDR3 sequence: CASSFSGQGPHF. The CDR3 nucleotides read TGTGCCAGCAGCTTTAGCGGCCAGGGACCGCACTTC.

The chain links TRBV2 to TRBJ2-7, with 9 bases that match TRBD2. This CDR3 has 20 amino acids. Germline V gene data show CDR1 as SNHLY and CDR2 as FYNNEI. Trimming removed 6 bases from V and 1 base from J; junction bases left unmatched: 22. CDR3 in DNA: TGTGCCAGCAGCTTAGTCGGCAGACCCGGAGCTAGCGGGAATTCCTACGAGCAGTACTTC. The encoded protein is CASSLVGRPGASGNSYEQYF.

Ten or more counts support this clonotype. The chain is built from TRBV6-6 and TRBJ2-5; TRBD2 matches at 10 bases. Per germline, CDR1 MNHNY and CDR2 SVGAGI (reference sequence). After removal of 0 bases from V and 2 bases from J, the junction contained 3 bases not matched to a gene. The CDR3 totals 16 residues. The CDR3 sequence is CASSYSLTSGQETQYF. In DNA form, the CDR3 reads TGTGCCAGCAGTTACTCTCTGACTAGCGGGCAAGAGACCCAGTACTTC.

The sample holds many counts of this clonotype. The CDR3 nucleotides read TGTGCCAGCAGTTTATCTACAACAGGGGGCCAAGAGACCCAGTACTTC. Translated: CASSLSTTGGQETQYF. The V and J genes are TRBV6-1 and TRBJ2-5; TRBD1 matches at 8 bases. Germline lookup yields CDR1 MNHNS and CDR2 SASEGT. The V gene end was trimmed by 5 bases and the J gene end by 1 base; junction bases not matched to a gene: 9. The CDR3 runs to 16 residues.

In its sample, this clonotype was seen a few times. The chain has TRBV24-1 and TRBJ2-2, with 7 bases aligning to TRBD1. CDR1 is KGHDR and CDR2 is SFDVKD in the germline V gene. V was clipped by 3 bases and J by 5 bases; unmatched bases: 5. There are 15 residues in the CDR3. The CDR3 region is CATSDDRVRTGELFF. In nucleotides, the CDR3 is TGTGCCACCAGTGATGACAGGGTGCGAACCGGGGAGCTGTTTTTT.

This clonotype showed up many times. The gene calls are TRBV7-2 and TRBJ1-5; D uncertain. The length of the CDR3 is 14 residues. V dropped 5 bases and J dropped 9 bases, with 17 bases sitting between them. CDR1 and CDR2 from the germline V gene are SGHTA and FQGNSA. Written as DNA, the CDR3 is TGTGCCAGCAGCCCACGGGTCGGTGGACCGCCCCAGCATTTT. Translated: CASSPRVGGPPQHF. The full variable domain, in which reference TRBV7-2 and TRBJ1-5 provide the parts outside the CDR3, is GAGVSQSPSNKVTEKGKDVELRCDPISGHTALYWYRQSLGQGLEFLIYFQGNSAPDKSGLPSDRFSAERTGGSVSTLTIQRTQQEDSAVYLCASSPRVGGPPQHFGDGTRLSIL.

Many counts were recorded for this clonotype. The chain combines TRBV11-3 with TRBJ2-7; 9 positions match TRBD1. The CDR3 has 13 residues. The V gene's germline CDR1 is SGHNT and CDR2 YENEEA. V lost 3 bases to trimming and J lost 6 bases; unmatched junction nucleotides: 3. The CDR3: CASSFRTGAEQYF. In DNA, the CDR3 is TGTGCCAGCAGCTTTCGGACAGGGGCCGAGCAGTACTTC. The whole variable domain, filled in from reference TRBV11-3 and TRBJ2-7, reads EAGVVQSPRYKIIEKKQPVAFWCNPISGHNTLYWYLQNLGQGPELLIRYENEEAVDDSQLPKDRFSAERLKGVDSTLKIQPAELGDSAVYLCASSFRTGAEQYFGPGTRLTVT.

This rearrangement joins TRBV3-1 to TRBJ2-1; 9 bases align to TRBD1. The length of the CDR3 is 17 residues. V lost 3 bases, J lost 12 bases, and 18 bases stayed unmatched. Germline values: CDR1 LGHDT, CDR2 YNNKEL (reference sequence). The CDR3: CASSQRQGVGMGHGQFF. As DNA, the CDR3 is TGTGCCAGCAGCCAGCGACAGGGGGTCGGCATGGGGCATGGGCAGTTCTTC.

The chain employs TRBV10-3 and TRBJ1-5; D is unresolved. The CDR3 extends over 14 amino acids. Germline CDR1 is ENHRY and CDR2 is SYGVKD. V was trimmed by 10 bases and J by 0 bases, leaving 13 bases between them. The CDR3 protein is CATWAVLSNQPQHF. The CDR3 DNA sequence: TGTGCCACCTGGGCGGTCCTTAGCAATCAGCCCCAGCATTTT.

This clonotype came up many times. The CDR3 here is CASSLGVGPTDTQYF. CDR3 nucleotides: TGTGCCAGCAGCTTAGGTGTAGGACCCACCGATACGCAGTATTTT. This sequence joins TRBV11-3 and TRBJ2-3; no clear D gene. Germline V gives CDR1 SGHNT, CDR2 YENEEA. Trimming pared 1 base from V and 6 bases from J, leaving 14 bases between. The CDR3 has 15 amino acids.

This clonotype has a count of ten or more. V is TRBV24-1 and J is TRBJ2-5; D could derive from TRBD1 or TRBD2 (6 bases each). Trimming removed 3 bases from V and 4 bases from J, with 20 bases in between. The CDR3 has 17 residues. Germline V gene data show CDR1 as KGHDR and CDR2 as SFDVKD. The chain's CDR3 is CATSDPQGDGGRETQYF. DNA for the CDR3: TGTGCCACCAGTGATCCGCAGGGAGATGGGGGGCGAGAGACCCAGTACTTC.

The V and J genes are TRBV7-9 and TRBJ1-3, with 8 bases fitting TRBD1. Germline trimming cut 1 base from V and 1 base from J; bases unmatched to any gene: 3. Per germline, CDR1 SEHNR and CDR2 FQNEAQ (reference sequence). This CDR3 is 16 amino acids long. The CDR3 DNA follows: TGTGCCAGCAGCTTAGATAGGACAGGGTCTGGAAACACCATATATTTT. This gives the protein CASSLDRTGSGNTIYF.

This clonotype was detected ten times or more. V and J are TRBV28 and TRBJ2-5, with D maybe TRBD1 (6 bases). Looked up from germline, CDR1 is MDHEN and CDR2 is SYDVKM. The CDR3 is 15 residues long. Trimming left V 5 bases short and J 5 bases short, with 18 bases between. This chain's CDR3 is CASSKPGTRAETQYF. Written as DNA, the CDR3 is TGTGCCAGCAGTAAACCCGGGACACGGGCGGAGACCCAGTACTTC.

This clonotype was recorded many times. V usage is TRBV7-8 and J usage is TRBJ1-1; no clear D gene. Between the trimmed V and J ends, which lost 1 base and 2 bases, there was a span of 8 bases. CDR3 length equals 14 residues. In germline, CDR1 is SGHVS, CDR2 FQNEAQ. The CDR3 sequence: CASSLVPRNTEAFF. The DNA of the CDR3 is TGTGCCAGCAGCTTAGTTCCCCGTAACACTGAAGCTTTCTTT.